This T cell receptor (beta chain) was recorded in a study of blood T cell repertoires in COVID-19. At the level of the study: COVID-19 samples collected from the United States, Italy and Spain covered acute and convalescent phases.

Authors' analysis steps: Counts of nucleated cells, estimated from reference gene primer amplification, were obtained. Assay used: immunoSEQ multiplex PCR; TCRdb lists only in-frame clones, some missing. V and J calls and clone size follow that table, whereas D and trimming were derived from the DNA. Of 100,000 to 150,000 clones detected, around 89% appear once; the ten largest clones hold roughly a sixth. The CDR3 is 14 residues long. Germline values: CDR1 KGHSH, CDR2 LQKENI. V lost 5 bases, J lost 4 bases, and 12 bases lay in between. The sequencing sample was made of peripheral blood. The source of this sequence is a man aged 45-65 years with active or convalescent COVID-19. The chain employs TRBV18 and TRBJ2-1; weak D call: TRBD2 (7 bases). This CDR3 reads CASSSRGAYNEQFF. CDR3 coding DNA: TGTGCCAGCTCATCCCGGGGGGCTTACAATGAGCAGTTCTTC.